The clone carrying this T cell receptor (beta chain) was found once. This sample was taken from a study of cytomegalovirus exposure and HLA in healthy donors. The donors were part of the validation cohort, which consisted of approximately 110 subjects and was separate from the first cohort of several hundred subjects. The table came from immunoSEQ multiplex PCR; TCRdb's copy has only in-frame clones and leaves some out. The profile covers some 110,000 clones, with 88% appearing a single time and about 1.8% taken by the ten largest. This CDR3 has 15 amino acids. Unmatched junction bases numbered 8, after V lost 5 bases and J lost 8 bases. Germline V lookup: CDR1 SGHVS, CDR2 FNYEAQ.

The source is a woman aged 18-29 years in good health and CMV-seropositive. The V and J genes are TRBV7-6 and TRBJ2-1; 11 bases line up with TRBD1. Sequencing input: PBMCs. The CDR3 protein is CASSPRTGGIDEQFF. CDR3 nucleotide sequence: TGTGCCAGCAGCCCGAGGACAGGGGGCATCGATGAGCAGTTCTTC.